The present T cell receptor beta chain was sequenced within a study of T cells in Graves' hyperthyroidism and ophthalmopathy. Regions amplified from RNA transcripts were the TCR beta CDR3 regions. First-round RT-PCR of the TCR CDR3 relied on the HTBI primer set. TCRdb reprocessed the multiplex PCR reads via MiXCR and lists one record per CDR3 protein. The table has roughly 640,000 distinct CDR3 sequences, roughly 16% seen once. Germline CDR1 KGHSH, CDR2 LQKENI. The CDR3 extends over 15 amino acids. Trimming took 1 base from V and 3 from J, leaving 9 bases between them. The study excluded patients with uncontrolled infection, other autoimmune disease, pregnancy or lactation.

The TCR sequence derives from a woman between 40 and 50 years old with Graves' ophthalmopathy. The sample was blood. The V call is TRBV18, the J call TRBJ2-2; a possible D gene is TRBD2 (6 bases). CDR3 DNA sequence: TGTGCCAGCTCACCACTGCGGGGTGACACCGGGGAGCTGTTTTTT. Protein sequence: CASSPLRGDTGELFF. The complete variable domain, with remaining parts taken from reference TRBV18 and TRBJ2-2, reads NAGVMQNPRHLVRRRGQEARLRCSPMKGHSHVYWYRQLPEEGLKFMVYLQKENIIDESGMPKERFSAEFPKEGPSILRIQQVVRGDSAAYFCASSPLRGDTGELFFGEGSRLTVL.